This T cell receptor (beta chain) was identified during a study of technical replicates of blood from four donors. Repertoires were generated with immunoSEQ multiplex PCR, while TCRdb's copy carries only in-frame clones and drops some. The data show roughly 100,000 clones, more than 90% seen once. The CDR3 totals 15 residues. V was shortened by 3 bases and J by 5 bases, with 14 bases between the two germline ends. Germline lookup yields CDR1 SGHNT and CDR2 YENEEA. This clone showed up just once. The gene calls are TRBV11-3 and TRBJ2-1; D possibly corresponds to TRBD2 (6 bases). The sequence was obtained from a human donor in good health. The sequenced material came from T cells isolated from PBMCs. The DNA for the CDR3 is TGTGCCAGCAGCTTCTTGGCTAGCGCGAACAATGAGCAGTTCTTC. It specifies CASSFLASANNEQFF.